This T cell receptor (beta chain) originates from a study of CD8+CD57+ T cells in acquired aplastic anemia. A note on this clonotype: The junction differs from germline at one of its ends, possibly a read error.

Patients sequenced had flow cytometry evidence of CD8+CD57+ cell expansion. No therapy had been given to the patients at the time of blood sampling. Genomic DNA served as template for TCR beta VDJ and CDR3 profiling. One entry per CDR3 protein results from TCRdb running MiXCR on the reads. The sample shows roughly 250,000 distinct CDR3 sequences, approximately 79% of them seen only once. Germline V gene data show CDR1 as SEHNR and CDR2 as FQNEAQ (reference sequence). The CDR3 is 15 residues long. The receptor was isolated from a human donor with aplastic anemia. The V call is TRBV7-9, the J call TRBJ1-1; 8 nucleotides align to TRBD1. Sequencing input: sorted CD4+, CD8+, or CD8+CD57+ T cells (not recorded which) from PBMCs. The DNA for the CDR3 is TGTGCCAGCAGCTTAGATGGGACAGGCGGGGCCGACGCCCTCTTT. It codes for CASSLDGTGGADALF.